This T cell receptor (beta chain) was sequenced in a study of graft-versus-host responses after intestinal transplantation. Profiling relied on immunoSEQ multiplex PCR, and the TCRdb table lists in-frame clones only, not all of them. The data contain around 100,000 clones, around 94% of them seen just once; the ten biggest clones take up roughly 0.23%. For this clone: Its antigen is unidentified.

The clonotype comes from a human donor who was the organ donor for an intestinal transplant. Source: unstimulated CD4+ T cells sorted from spleen or lymph node cells, taken before transplant.

CDR3 protein: CASSPGGNQPQHF. The CDR3 DNA sequence: TGTGCCAGCAGCCCCGGGGGCAATCAGCCCCAGCATTTT. The V gene is TRBV9, the J gene TRBJ1-5; no reliable D call. The germline gives CDR1 SGDLS, CDR2 YYNGEE. This CDR3 has 13 residues. V lost 4 bases, J lost 2 bases, and 7 bases lay in between.